Detailed here is one T cell receptor (beta chain). Random hexamers were used to reverse transcribe an amount of roughly 0.45 to 1 ug RNA. TCRdb re-analysed the immunoSEQ multiplex PCR reads in MiXCR, keeping a single row per CDR3 protein. The profile shows under 150,000 distinct CDR3 sequences, roughly 94% of them singletons. Germline-derived CDR1 and CDR2 are MNHEY and SMNVEV (reference sequence). The CDR3 sequence is 13 residues long. The V end was cut by 1 base, the J end by 0 bases, with 3 bases between. These data are taken from a study of CD8 T cells in Susac syndrome. V usage is TRBV27 and J usage is TRBJ2-5; no definite D call. Sequencing used CD8+ T cells from PBMCs. This sequence originates from a human donor in good health. This CDR3 is CASSLYDQETQYF. The CDR3 nucleotides read TGTGCCAGCAGTTTATACGACCAAGAGACCCAGTACTTC.